These 13 T cell receptor beta chains were all obtained from the same sample, sequenced in a study of memory CD4+ T cells and cytomegalovirus serostatus. The sort gate was single viable CD3+CD4+CD8-CD45RO+ cells for memory CD4+ T cells. Assay used: immunoSEQ multiplex PCR; TCRdb lists only in-frame clones, some missing. The sample has some 60,000 clones; about three quarters are singletons. The sample was memory CD4+ T cells from blood. These receptors originate from an adult in good health and CMV-seropositive.

This clone was counted once. The chain combines TRBV6-1 with TRBJ2-5; D is unclear. V shed 1 base and J shed 5 bases, with 17 bases lying between them. CDR3 length equals 16 residues. Germline CDR1 and CDR2: MNHNS and SASEGT. The CDR3, as DNA: TGTGCCAGCAGTGAAGGGTCTTGGGGAAGCCAGGAGACCCAGTACTTC. Translated, it gives CASSEGSWGSQETQYF.

The chain has TRBV10-2 and TRBJ2-5; 9 positions match TRBD2. V lost 5 bases to trimming and J lost 5 bases; unmatched junction nucleotides: 6. CDR3 length: 14 amino acids. Germline V gene data show CDR1 as WSHSY and CDR2 as SAAADI. Here the CDR3 reads CASSSSGSGETQYF. The CDR3 DNA reads TGCGCCAGCAGTAGTAGCGGGAGCGGGGAGACCCAGTACTTC.

The V gene is TRBV2, the J gene TRBJ1-3; tentative D call: TRBD1 (5 bases). This CDR3 spans 14 amino acids. CDR1 is SNHLY, CDR2 FYNNEI, per germline. Trimming left V 6 bases short and J 3 bases short, with 12 bases between. This chain's CDR3 is CASSVQGSGNTIYF. The CDR3 DNA sequence: TGTGCCAGCAGCGTCCAGGGTAGTGGAAACACCATATATTTT. The variable domain in full, with the rest retrieved from reference TRBV2 and TRBJ1-3, is EPEVTQTPSHQVTQMGQEVILRCVPISNHLYFYWYRQILGQKVEFLVSFYNNEISEKSEIFDDQFSVERPDGSNFTLKIRSTKLEDSAMYFCASSVQGSGNTIYFGEGSWLTVV.

The rearrangement joins TRBV19 to TRBJ2-2; D is unresolved. Germline loops: CDR1 LNHDA, CDR2 SQIVND (reference sequence). The CDR3 covers 12 residues. Trimming cost V 5 bases and J 4 bases, with 5 bases left between them. The CDR3 bases are TGTGCCAGTAGTTTCCTCACCGGGGAGCTGTTTTTT. Encoded protein: CASSFLTGELFF.

This chain connects TRBV7-9 to TRBJ2-7, with 10 bases identical to TRBD1. Trimming took 5 bases from V and 6 from J; bases not matched to a gene: 7. The CDR3 has 14 residues. Germline-derived CDR1 and CDR2 are SEHNR and FQNEAQ (reference sequence). Written as DNA, the CDR3 is TGTGCCAGCAGCCTCCCGGGGACAGGGGCCGAGCAGTACTTC. Translating gives CASSLPGTGAEQYF.

The V and J genes are TRBV29-1 and TRBJ2-3; no definite D call. The length of the CDR3 is 14 residues. Germline V gene lookup returns CDR1 SQVTM and CDR2 ANQGSEA. Trimming shortened V by 5 bases and J by 2 bases, and 14 bases separated the two germline ends. CDR3 coding DNA: TGCAGCGTTTCGCGCGGAGAAGTCACAGATACGCAGTATTTT. Translation: CSVSRGEVTDTQYF.

In this sample, this clone turned up once. The chain couples TRBV6-6 to TRBJ2-7; no reliable D call. Per the germline V gene, CDR1 is MNHNY and CDR2 is SVGAGI (reference sequence). Between the trimmed V and J ends, which lost 4 bases and 3 bases, there was a span of 4 bases. The CDR3 contains 11 residues. CDR3 sequence (DNA): TGTGCCAGCAGTTCGGTCTACGAGCAGTACTTC. Its translation is CASSSVYEQYF.

V is TRBV7-9 and J is TRBJ2-7, with a tentative D call TRBD1 (6 bases). Germline V CDR1 and CDR2: SEHNR, FQNEAQ (reference sequence). Trimming pared 8 bases from V and 3 bases from J, leaving 11 bases between. This CDR3 contains 12 residues. As DNA, the CDR3 is TGTGCCAGCGGCAGGGGAGACTACGAGCAGTACGTC. This codes for CASGRGDYEQYV.

This chain links TRBV5-6 with TRBJ2-3; unclear D gene. The length of the CDR3 is 12 residues. Trimming removed 2 bases from V and 4 bases from J, with 5 bases in between. Germline V gene lookup returns CDR1 SGHDT and CDR2 YYEEEE. The CDR3 coding sequence is TGTGCCAGCAGCTTTGACTCAGATACGCAGTATTTT. It translates to CASSFDSDTQYF.

The chain employs TRBV5-1 and TRBJ2-2; D gene uncertain. The germline V gene has CDR1 SGHRS and CDR2 YFSETQ. CDR3 length: 16 residues. V was shortened by 1 base and J by 0 bases, with 10 bases between the two germline ends. CDR3 amino acids: CASSLLRGTNTGELFF. The CDR3 DNA reads as TGCGCCAGCAGCTTGCTTCGCGGAACGAACACCGGGGAGCTGTTTTTT. Combining the CDR3 with reference TRBV5-1 and TRBJ2-2 gives the whole variable domain KAGVTQTPRYLIKTRGQQVTLSCSPISGHRSVSWYQQTPGQGLQFLFEYFSETQRNKGNFPGRFSGRQFSNSRSEMNVSTLELGDSALYLCASSLLRGTNTGELFFGEGSRLTVL.

In this sample, this clone turned up once. V usage is TRBV28 and J usage is TRBJ1-1, with 11 bases aligning to TRBD1. The CDR3 is made up of 15 amino acids. The germline CDR1 and CDR2 sequences are MDHEN and SYDVKM. V lost 3 bases and J lost 8; bases outside the gene matches: 8. The CDR3 nucleotides are TGTGCCAGCAGTTTCGGGGGACAGGGGGACGTAGAAGCTTTCTTT. This translates into CASSFGGQGDVEAFF.

V gene TRBV10-3 combines with J gene TRBJ2-5; D is uncertain. This CDR3 has 14 amino acids. Germline lookup yields CDR1 ENHRY and CDR2 SYGVKD. V gave up 4 bases and J gave up 1 base, with 10 bases separating them. The CDR3 DNA follows: TGTGCCATCAGTGCCAGGACGGTCCAAGAGACCCAGTACTTC. It is translated as CAISARTVQETQYF.

This clone was observed a single time. The chain combines TRBV4-3 with TRBJ2-1, with 8 bases aligning to TRBD2. Germline values: CDR1 LGHNA, CDR2 YSLEER. This CDR3 has 15 amino acids. V was clipped by 3 bases and J by 5 bases; unmatched bases: 6. DNA of the CDR3: TGCGCCAGCAGCCAGTCGGTCGGGAGGGACAATGAGCAGTTCTTC. This sequence encodes CASSQSVGRDNEQFF.